These T cell receptor beta chains were read from a single sample in a study of monozygotic twins with inflammatory bowel disease. From its re-call of the 5' RACE reads, TCRdb lists each CDR3 protein once, without DNA. The listing contains a few hundred thousand distinct CDR3 sequences. Sample: blood. The receptors shown here come from a human donor with ulcerative colitis or Crohn's disease, or a healthy co-twin of an affected twin (not recorded which). Both conserved end residues are part of each CDR3. The order of the fields is J gene, V gene, CDR3 protein.

j_gene: TRBJ1-1; v_gene: TRBV6-2/TRBV6-3; CDR3aa: CASRGGGANTEAFF
j_gene: TRBJ2-3; v_gene: TRBV3-1; CDR3aa: CASSQDLMQYF
j_gene: TRBJ2-3; v_gene: TRBV20-1; CDR3aa: CSARDGSGSDTQYF
j_gene: TRBJ1-1; v_gene: TRBV19; CDR3aa: CASRPTGGTSEAFF
j_gene: TRBJ2-1; v_gene: TRBV11-3; CDR3aa: CASSSDPGGEQFF
j_gene: TRBJ2-3; v_gene: TRBV10-3; CDR3aa: CAIAGDTDTQYF
j_gene: TRBJ2-1; v_gene: TRBV12-3/TRBV12-4; CDR3aa: CASRTPGPLYNEQFF
j_gene: TRBJ2-1; v_gene: TRBV9; CDR3aa: CASSVASRNYNEQFF
j_gene: TRBJ1-1; v_gene: TRBV7-2; CDR3aa: CASSLVKGKGPEAFF
j_gene: TRBJ2-5; v_gene: TRBV3-1; CDR3aa: CASSHRGWQETQYF
j_gene: TRBJ1-1; v_gene: TRBV4-3; CDR3aa: CASSHLAGTNTEAFF
j_gene: TRBJ1-3; v_gene: TRBV5-4; CDR3aa: CASSFGAGGRNTIYF
j_gene: TRBJ2-3; v_gene: TRBV19; CDR3aa: CASTTGTGRSSDTQYF
j_gene: TRBJ1-5; v_gene: TRBV10-3; CDR3aa: CASMDSSGDQPQHF
j_gene: TRBJ1-1; v_gene: TRBV7-6; CDR3aa: CASSPQGRSTEAFF
j_gene: TRBJ2-5; v_gene: TRBV28; CDR3aa: CASSSGTVGKETQYF
j_gene: TRBJ2-3; v_gene: TRBV5-1; CDR3aa: CASSLVGSRRSTDTQYF
j_gene: TRBJ1-3; v_gene: TRBV20-1; CDR3aa: CSARDSGISSGNTIYF
j_gene: TRBJ2-2; v_gene: TRBV30; CDR3aa: CAWSVVGELFF
j_gene: TRBJ1-5; v_gene: TRBV19; CDR3aa: CASERQASRNQPQHF
j_gene: TRBJ2-1; v_gene: TRBV7-9; CDR3aa: CASSPLTGLGNNEQFF
j_gene: TRBJ2-1; v_gene: TRBV28; CDR3aa: CASSFWTGESNEQFF
j_gene: TRBJ2-7; v_gene: TRBV20-1; CDR3aa: CSAKSSTAYEQYF
j_gene: TRBJ2-3; v_gene: TRBV5-1; CDR3aa: CASSSGGGDTQYF
j_gene: TRBJ2-2; v_gene: TRBV4-3; CDR3aa: CASSAQGASTGELFF
j_gene: TRBJ1-6; v_gene: TRBV7-9; CDR3aa: CASSSVDRSSPLHF
j_gene: TRBJ2-5; v_gene: TRBV29-1; CDR3aa: CSVGPGQTQYF
j_gene: TRBJ2-1; v_gene: TRBV5-6; CDR3aa: CASSGAGLAGLYPYNEQFF
j_gene: TRBJ2-7; v_gene: TRBV7-9; CDR3aa: CASIPRGHPRGEQYF
j_gene: TRBJ1-2; v_gene: TRBV6-1; CDR3aa: CASSPRHRGGGYTF
j_gene: TRBJ1-5; v_gene: TRBV7-2; CDR3aa: CASSLSSSGNQPQHF
j_gene: TRBJ2-7; v_gene: TRBV6-5; CDR3aa: CASSYSAGGAYEQYF
j_gene: TRBJ2-5; v_gene: TRBV12-3/TRBV12-4; CDR3aa: CASSWEIQETQYF
j_gene: TRBJ2-5; v_gene: TRBV6-2/TRBV6-3; CDR3aa: CASSYEEGETQYF
j_gene: TRBJ1-2; v_gene: TRBV29-1; CDR3aa: CSVEIPARGYTF
j_gene: TRBJ2-7; v_gene: TRBV11-2; CDR3aa: CASSLNLRDRGTYEQYF
j_gene: TRBJ1-5; v_gene: TRBV9; CDR3aa: CASSVSDGSGQPQHF
j_gene: TRBJ1-4; v_gene: TRBV15; CDR3aa: CATSRDQNEKLFF
j_gene: TRBJ2-1; v_gene: TRBV12-3/TRBV12-4; CDR3aa: CASTFGTSENEQFF
j_gene: TRBJ2-7; v_gene: TRBV4-1; CDR3aa: CASSQRVAGQRLSYEQYF
j_gene: TRBJ2-5; v_gene: TRBV7-9; CDR3aa: CASSSVRLQETQYF
j_gene: TRBJ2-2; v_gene: TRBV5-4; CDR3aa: CASSGDRAFSGELFF
j_gene: TRBJ2-4; v_gene: TRBV7-9; CDR3aa: CASSWTGTKAKNIQYF
j_gene: TRBJ1-6; v_gene: TRBV27; CDR3aa: CASSFQSGISYNSPLHF
j_gene: TRBJ2-7; v_gene: TRBV20-1; CDR3aa: CSARASGSFYEQYF
j_gene: TRBJ1-1; v_gene: TRBV6-1; CDR3aa: CASSEDRGNTEAFF
j_gene: TRBJ1-1; v_gene: TRBV29-1; CDR3aa: CSVFLLNTEAFF
j_gene: TRBJ1-2; v_gene: TRBV6-5; CDR3aa: CASSYSRQGYGYTF
j_gene: TRBJ1-5; v_gene: TRBV20-1; CDR3aa: CSARGVNQPQHF
j_gene: TRBJ1-3; v_gene: TRBV7-2; CDR3aa: CASSLWGTIYF
j_gene: TRBJ2-7; v_gene: TRBV29-1; CDR3aa: CSVARRLAGEEQYF
j_gene: TRBJ2-3; v_gene: TRBV11-3; CDR3aa: CASSLVHRTDTQYF
j_gene: TRBJ2-3; v_gene: TRBV7-8; CDR3aa: CASSHDRGDTQYF
j_gene: TRBJ1-1; v_gene: TRBV2; CDR3aa: CASSSGPGNTEAFF
j_gene: TRBJ2-7; v_gene: TRBV7-2; CDR3aa: CASSSPLYEQYF
j_gene: TRBJ1-1; v_gene: TRBV6-1; CDR3aa: CASSEGTVRGTEAFF
j_gene: TRBJ1-3; v_gene: TRBV29-1; CDR3aa: CSVVDSGSGNTIYF